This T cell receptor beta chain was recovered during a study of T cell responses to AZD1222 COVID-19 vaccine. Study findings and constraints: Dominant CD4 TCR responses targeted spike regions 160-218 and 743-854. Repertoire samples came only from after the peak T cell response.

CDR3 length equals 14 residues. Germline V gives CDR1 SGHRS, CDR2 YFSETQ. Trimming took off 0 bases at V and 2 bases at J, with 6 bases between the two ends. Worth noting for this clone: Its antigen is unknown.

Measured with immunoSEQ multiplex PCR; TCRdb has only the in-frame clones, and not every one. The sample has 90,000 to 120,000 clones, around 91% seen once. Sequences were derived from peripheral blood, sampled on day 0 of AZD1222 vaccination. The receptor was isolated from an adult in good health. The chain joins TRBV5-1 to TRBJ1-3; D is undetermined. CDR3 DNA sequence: TGCGCCAGCAGCTTGGGCACTGCTGGAAACACCATATATTTT. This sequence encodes CASSLGTAGNTIYF.